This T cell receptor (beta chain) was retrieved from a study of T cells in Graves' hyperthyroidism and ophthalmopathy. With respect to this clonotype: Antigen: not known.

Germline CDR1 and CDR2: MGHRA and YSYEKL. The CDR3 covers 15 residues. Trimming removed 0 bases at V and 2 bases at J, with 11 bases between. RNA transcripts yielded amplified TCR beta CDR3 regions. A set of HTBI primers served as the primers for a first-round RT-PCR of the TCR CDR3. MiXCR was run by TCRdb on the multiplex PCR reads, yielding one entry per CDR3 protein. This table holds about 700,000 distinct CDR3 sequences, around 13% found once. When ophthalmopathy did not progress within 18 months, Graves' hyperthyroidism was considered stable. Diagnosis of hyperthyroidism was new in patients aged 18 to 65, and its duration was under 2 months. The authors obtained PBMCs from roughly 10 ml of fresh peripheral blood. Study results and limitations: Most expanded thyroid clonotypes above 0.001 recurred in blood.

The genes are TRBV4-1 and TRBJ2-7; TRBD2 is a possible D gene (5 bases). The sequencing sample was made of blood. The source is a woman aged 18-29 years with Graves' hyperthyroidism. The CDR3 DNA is TGCGCCAGCAGCCAAGATCTAGGGAGCGCCTACGAGCAGTACTTC. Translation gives CASSQDLGSAYEQYF.